These 20 T cell receptor beta chains were sequenced from one sample in a study of cytomegalovirus exposure and HLA in healthy donors. Primers for the PCR totalled 60 Vbeta and 13 Jbeta. Generated by immunoSEQ multiplex PCR, the TCRdb table keeps only in-frame clones and is missing some. The sample includes 200,000 to 250,000 clones, around 88% of them seen just once. Sequencing input: PBMCs. Receptors originate from a woman aged 18 to 35 in good health and CMV-seronegative.

The chain carries TRBV28 and TRBJ1-2; 9 bases match TRBD1. V lost 5 bases, J lost 4 bases, and 11 bases stayed unmatched. The CDR3 totals 16 residues. Germline values: CDR1 MDHEN, CDR2 SYDVKM. The CDR3 sequence is CASSPSGTGMGYGYTF. For the CDR3, the DNA is TGTGCCAGCAGTCCCTCCGGGACAGGGATGGGCTATGGCTACACCTTC.

The chain uses TRBV19 and TRBJ2-3; 13 bases are a match to TRBD2. The germline V gene encodes CDR1 LNHDA and CDR2 SQIVND (reference sequence). The CDR3 has 15 amino acids. Losses at the gene ends were 5 bases for V and 4 bases for J; bases not matched to a gene: 3. This CDR3 reads CASSLTSGGPDTQYF. CDR3 DNA sequence: TGTGCCAGTAGTTTGACTAGCGGGGGGCCAGATACGCAGTATTTT.

The V gene is TRBV5-6, the J gene TRBJ2-1; possible D gene TRBD1, 6 bases. V shed 0 bases and J shed 5 bases, with 9 bases lying between them. The CDR3 contains 14 residues. CDR1 SGHDT and CDR2 YYEEEE come from the germline V gene. CDR3 nucleotide sequence: TGTGCCAGCAGCTTGGTTTACAGGGACAATGAGCAGTTCTTC. It codes for CASSLVYRDNEQFF.

V usage is TRBV23-1 and J usage is TRBJ2-6, with 7 bases identical to TRBD1. TRBV23-1 is identified as an open reading frame with a role that is uncertain. V was clipped by 4 bases and J by 0 bases; unmatched bases: 6. This CDR3 region has 17 residues. CDR3 in DNA: TGCGCCAGCAGTCCCGGGACAGAGAACTCTGGGGCCAACGTCCTGACTTTC. Translating it yields CASSPGTENSGANVLTF.

CDR3 DNA sequence: TGTGCCAGCAGCCAGGGGCTTCGAATTTCTTACAATGAGCAGTTCTTC. It yields the protein CASSQGLRISYNEQFF. The genes are TRBV7-9 and TRBJ2-1, with TRBD1 as a possible D gene (6 bases). The V end was cut by 5 bases, the J end by 4 bases, with 18 bases between. The CDR3 has 16 amino acids. Germline-derived CDR1 and CDR2 are SEHNR and FQNEAQ (reference sequence).

The rearrangement links TRBV7-8 to TRBJ1-6; tentatively, D is TRBD1 (6 bases). V gave up 5 bases and J gave up 5 bases, with 22 bases separating them. This CDR3 is 18 amino acids long. Germline assignment: CDR1 SGHVS and CDR2 FQNEAQ. The CDR3 protein is CASSHLGWGPYNNSPLHF. The DNA for the CDR3 is TGTGCCAGCAGCCACCTTGGTTGGGGGCCTTACAATAATTCACCCCTCCACTTT. The whole variable domain, remainder taken from reference TRBV7-8 and TRBJ1-6, is GAGVSQSPRYKVAKRGQDVALRCDPISGHVSLFWYQQALGQGPEFLTYFQNEAQLDKSGLPSDRFFAERPEGSVSTLKIQRTQQEDSAVYLCASSHLGWGPYNNSPLHFGNGTRLTVT.

In its sample, this clone was seen once. At one end the junction does not follow the germline gene, possibly because of a read error. The CDR3 sequence: CASSLRLRQMKTEAFF. CDR3 in DNA: TGTGCCAGCAGCCTCCGGCTAAGACAAATGAAAACTGAAGCTTTCTTT. The chain is built from TRBV7-8 and TRBJ1-1, with D hard to call. This CDR3 has 16 residues. Germline CDR1 is SGHVS and CDR2 is FQNEAQ.

The chain joins TRBV28 to TRBJ2-4; 9 positions match TRBD2. The CDR3 sequence is 14 residues long. J lost 8 bases, V lost 6 bases, and 8 bases had no gene match. CDR1 and CDR2 from the germline V gene are MDHEN and SYDVKM. The CDR3: CASSKSGRTDIQYF. The DNA for the CDR3 is TGTGCCAGCAGCAAGAGCGGGAGGACGGACATTCAGTACTTC.

V and J are TRBV6-5 and TRBJ2-7; 8 positions match TRBD1. Germline V lookup: CDR1 MNHEY, CDR2 SVGAGI. CDR3 size: 13 residues. The junction had 1 base not matched to a gene; V was cut back by 3 bases and J by 3 bases. The CDR3 here is CASSYDRGYEQYF. The CDR3 nucleotides are TGTGCCAGCAGTTATGACAGGGGCTACGAGCAGTACTTC.

The chain combines TRBV6-1 with TRBJ1-2, with 10 bases aligning to TRBD1. J was trimmed by 4 bases and V by 1 base; bases with no gene match: 0. The CDR3 has 14 amino acids. Germline-derived CDR1 and CDR2 are MNHNS and SASEGT. The CDR3 sequence is CASSEGTGGYGYTF. The CDR3 DNA is TGTGCCAGCAGTGAAGGGACAGGGGGCTATGGCTACACCTTC.

The chain is built from TRBV4-2 and TRBJ1-1, with no clear D. Trimming took off 6 bases at V and 1 base at J, with 9 bases between the two ends. There are 13 residues in the CDR3. The germline V gene encodes CDR1 LGHNA and CDR2 YNFKEQ. CDR3 nucleotide sequence: TGTGCCAGCAGTGCACAGCCGAACACTGAAGCTTTCTTT. Translating it yields CASSAQPNTEAFF.

V usage is TRBV19 and J usage is TRBJ2-5; 9 bases are shared with TRBD1. Losses at the gene ends were 6 bases for V and 5 bases for J; bases not matched to a gene: 4. CDR3 length: 13 amino acids. Per germline, CDR1 LNHDA and CDR2 SQIVND (reference sequence). As DNA, the CDR3 is TGTGCCAGTAGCAACAGGGGGCGTGAGACCCAGTACTTC. This codes for CASSNRGRETQYF.

The chain links TRBV7-9 to TRBJ1-1; 8 bases map to TRBD1. After removal of 1 base from V and 4 bases from J, the junction contained 8 bases not matched to a gene. The CDR3 covers 16 residues. CDR1 and CDR2 from the germline V gene are SEHNR and FQNEAQ (reference sequence). CDR3 sequence (DNA): TGTGCCAGCAGCTTAGAACAGGGGGTGGGCGGCACTGAAGCTTTCTTT. Translated, it gives CASSLEQGVGGTEAFF. Based on the CDR3 plus reference TRBV7-9 and TRBJ1-1, the full variable domain is DTGVSQNPRHKITKRGQNVTFRCDPISEHNRLYWYRQTLGQGPEFLTYFQNEAQLEKSRLLSDRFSAERPKGSFSTLEIQRTEQGDSAMYLCASSLEQGVGGTEAFFGQGTRLTVV.

This chain uses TRBV7-8 with TRBJ2-1; 7 nucleotides match TRBD1. The V and J ends lost 0 bases and 1 base, in that order; junction bases with no gene match: 6. Germline V lookup: CDR1 SGHVS, CDR2 FQNEAQ. CDR3 length equals 17 residues. The CDR3 region has the DNA TGTGCCAGCAGCTTAGCCAAGGGGGCGTCTTCCTACAATGAGCAGTTCTTC. It yields the protein CASSLAKGASSYNEQFF.

V and J are TRBV4-3 and TRBJ1-1; D perhaps matches TRBD1 (6 bases). Deletions cut 1 base from V and 1 base from J, with 13 bases between. The length of the CDR3 is 16 residues. From germline, CDR1 is LGHNA and CDR2 YSLEER. CDR3 sequence: CASSQGTGPPNTEAFF. CDR3 sequence (DNA): TGCGCCAGCAGCCAAGGCACAGGGCCTCCGAACACTGAAGCTTTCTTT.

The rearrangement uses TRBV5-4 and TRBJ2-5; 8 bases match TRBD2. This CDR3 is 17 amino acids long. The germline V gene encodes CDR1 SGHNT and CDR2 YYREEE (reference sequence). The J segment lost 2 bases and the V segment lost 4 bases, leaving 13 bases of the junction unmatched. As DNA, the CDR3 is TGTGCCAGCAGCCCCAGATTGACTAGCGACAATCAAGAGACCCAGTACTTC. This gives the protein CASSPRLTSDNQETQYF.

V usage is TRBV7-2 and J usage is TRBJ1-1; perhaps TRBD1 as D (5 bases). This CDR3 spans 16 amino acids. Looked up from germline, CDR1 is SGHTA and CDR2 is FQGNSA. V was pared by 2 bases and J by 3 bases, with 16 bases between. CDR3 residues: CASSLTGPGGYTEAFF. The CDR3 nucleotides read TGTGCCAGCAGCTTAACTGGTCCCGGGGGGTACACTGAAGCTTTCTTT.

This clone has a single count. This sequence joins TRBV29-1 and TRBJ1-1; 8 positions agree with TRBD1. Germline V lookup: CDR1 SQVTM, CDR2 ANQGSEA. The CDR3 spans 11 residues. V trimming: 7 bases; J trimming: 6 bases; junction bases outside the gene matches: 4. The CDR3 sequence is CSADRGPEAFF. DNA of the CDR3: TGCAGCGCCGACAGGGGCCCTGAAGCTTTCTTT. Drawing the rest from reference TRBV29-1 and TRBJ1-1, the complete variable domain is SAVISQKPSRDICQRGTSLTIQCQVDSQVTMMFWYRQQPGQSLTLIATANQGSEATYESGFVIDKFPISRPNLTFSTLTVSNMSPEDSSIYLCSADRGPEAFFGQGTRLTVV.

This chain links TRBV11-2 with TRBJ2-7; D possibly corresponds to TRBD1 (5 bases). This CDR3 contains 16 residues. V was shortened by 5 bases and J by 6 bases, with 23 bases between the two germline ends. CDR1 is SGHAT, CDR2 FQNNGV, per germline. The CDR3 DNA reads TGTGCCAGCAGCCTCCGTAATGGGGCCCGTGGGATCGAGCAGTACTTC. Residues: CASSLRNGARGIEQYF.

This clone was counted once. A junction boundary mismatches the germline segment, possibly from a read error. This chain joins TRBV5-1 and TRBJ2-6, with 7 bases that match TRBD1. This CDR3 is built from 16 residues. Per germline, CDR1 SGHRS and CDR2 YFSETQ. Here the CDR3 reads CASSLEGAAGTNVLTF. CDR3 DNA sequence: TGCGCCAGCAGCTTGGAGGGGGCAGCTGGGACCAACGTCCTGACTTTC. The full variable domain, rest sourced from reference TRBV5-1 and TRBJ2-6, is KAGVTQTPRYLIKTRGQQVTLSCSPISGHRSVSWYQQTPGQGLQFLFEYFSETQRNKGNFPGRFSGRQFSNSRSEMNVSTLELGDSALYLCASSLEGAAGTNVLTFGAGSRLTVL.